The T cell receptor (beta chain) described here comes from a study of blood T cell repertoires in COVID-19. Across the whole study: Samples taken during acute and convalescent COVID-19 were collected in the United States, Italy and Spain. Sources were T cells, B-cell-depleted T cells, or PBMCs; the material itself was cDNA or gDNA.

Participants in the exposed group had met a COVID-19 case in the 2 weeks before joining the study. Per the authors' pipeline: How many nucleated cells were present was estimated from reference gene primer amplification. TCRdb's copy holds only in-frame clones and misses some; the assay was immunoSEQ multiplex PCR. V and J calls and clone size follow that table, whereas D and trimming were derived from the DNA. In the table there are about 270,000 clones, roughly 90% of which are singletons. This clone was counted only a few times. Sequencing used PBMCs or T cells enriched from blood (not recorded which). This clonotype was sampled from a man in his forties or fifties who had been exposed to COVID-19.

This chain's CDR3 is CASSFYPWGSGRAGNTGELFF. CDR3 bases: TGTGCCAGCAGTTTCTATCCTTGGGGCAGCGGGAGGGCGGGGAACACCGGGGAGCTGTTTTTT. The rearrangement links TRBV28 to TRBJ2-2, with TRBD2 matching 10 bases. This CDR3 has 21 amino acids. Trimming cost V 3 bases and J 1 base; bases outside gene matches: 17. Germline V gene lookup returns CDR1 MDHEN and CDR2 SYDVKM.